The next 14 T cell receptor beta chains were all read from a single sample in a study of identical twins. MiXCR, applied by TCRdb to the 5' RACE reads, yields one record per CDR3 protein. The sample includes 400,000 to 550,000 distinct CDR3 sequences, under 25% of them seen just once. The same data also went into a second study, on T cells expressing NK-cell markers.

Sequenced input: CD4+ T cells sorted from blood. Every receptor here comes from a woman between 18 and 29 years old in good health.

This clonotype has a handful of counts. The V and J genes are TRBV28 and TRBJ2-5; TRBD1 or TRBD2 may be the D gene (6 bases each). CDR3 size: 13 residues. The ends were cut back, 4 bases at V and 8 bases at J, with 14 bases in the middle. CDR1 and CDR2 from the germline V gene are MDHEN and SYDVKM. The CDR3 DNA reads TGTGCCAGCAGTTCCCTCGGGGGCGATACCCAGTACTTC. Translating gives CASSSLGGDTQYF.

In its sample, this clonotype was seen many times. The rearrangement joins TRBV5-1 to TRBJ1-1, with unresolved D. CDR3 length: 12 residues. CDR1 is SGHRS, CDR2 YFSETQ, per germline. V shed 3 bases and J shed 4 bases, with 7 bases lying between them. The CDR3 nucleotides read TGCGCCAGCAGCTCACTGGGCACTGAAGCTTTCTTT. It yields the protein CASSSLGTEAFF.

This clonotype has more than one count but fewer than ten. V and J are TRBV7-2 and TRBJ2-7; D not certain. The V gene lost 2 bases and the J gene lost 0 bases, with 14 bases spanning the gap. The CDR3 has 16 residues. CDR1 is SGHTA and CDR2 is FQGNSA in the germline V gene. The CDR3 coding sequence is TGTGCCAGCAGCTTATTTTACGGGTCTAGCTCCTACGAGCAGTACTTC. This translates into CASSLFYGSSSYEQYF.

J is TRBJ2-3 and V is TRBV5-1, with 10 positions matching TRBD1. CDR3 length: 15 amino acids. Per the germline V gene, CDR1 is SGHRS and CDR2 is YFSETQ. The J segment lost 6 bases and the V segment lost 4 bases, leaving 8 bases of the junction unmatched. CDR3 residues: CASSISGTGEDTQYF. The CDR3 nucleotides read TGCGCCAGCAGCATATCAGGGACAGGGGAGGATACGCAGTATTTT.

The J gene is TRBJ1-5, the V gene TRBV12-3 or TRBV12-4, with a weak D call TRBD1 (5 bases). This CDR3 is built from 14 residues. Trimming removed 6 bases from V and 5 bases from J, with 14 bases in between. The CDR3 loop is CASRLFGGDQPQHF. DNA for the CDR3: TGTGCCAGCAGATTATTTGGGGGGGATCAGCCCCAGCATTTT.

This clonotype was picked up a small number of times. This chain connects TRBV5-1 to TRBJ1-1; D remains unclear. The CDR3 contains 14 residues. Germline V CDR1 and CDR2: SGHRS, YFSETQ. V shed 4 bases and J shed 0 bases, with 10 bases lying between them. CDR3 in DNA: TGCGCCAGCAGCCCGGTTGGGATGAACACTGAAGCTTTCTTT. It encodes CASSPVGMNTEAFF.

This clonotype was seen repeatedly, ten times or more. The chain has TRBV29-1 and TRBJ2-1, with D perhaps TRBD1 (5 bases). Germline CDR1 is SQVTM and CDR2 is ANQGSEA. Trimming removed 4 bases from V and 5 bases from J, with 12 bases in between. The CDR3 sequence is 13 residues long. In DNA form, the CDR3 reads TGCAGCGTTGTGCAGGGCCTCAACAATGAGCAGTTCTTC. Its protein is CSVVQGLNNEQFF.

This clonotype came up a few times. CDR3 residues: CASTDSPYEQYF. CDR3 nucleotides: TGCGCCAGCACTGACAGTCCCTACGAGCAGTACTTC. The gene calls are TRBV5-1 and TRBJ2-7, with D perhaps TRBD1 (5 bases). The CDR3 runs to 12 residues. Trimming removed 6 bases from V and 2 bases from J, with 9 bases in between. Germline V gives CDR1 SGHRS, CDR2 YFSETQ.

This clonotype was seen a few times. The genes are TRBV5-6 and TRBJ1-6; no definite D call. The V gene's germline CDR1 is SGHDT and CDR2 YYEEEE. The CDR3 runs 14 residues. V was trimmed by 5 bases and J by 8 bases, leaving 14 bases between them. Here the CDR3 reads CASRDGSAYSPLHF. The CDR3 DNA reads as TGTGCCAGCAGGGATGGATCGGCTTATTCACCCCTCCACTTT.

The V call is TRBV9, the J call TRBJ2-2; D not resolved. CDR3 length: 14 residues. Germline CDR1 and CDR2: SGDLS and YYNGEE. Between the trimmed V and J ends, which lost 3 bases and 1 base, there was a span of 7 bases. DNA for the CDR3: TGTGCCAGCAGCGCGACGGTGAACACCGGGGAGCTGTTTTTT. It is translated as CASSATVNTGELFF.

V is TRBV5-1 and J is TRBJ2-3; D is perhaps TRBD2 (7 bases). The CDR3 loop spans 14 amino acids. The V gene's germline CDR1 is SGHRS and CDR2 YFSETQ. V gave up 7 bases and J gave up 3 bases, with 15 bases separating them. For the CDR3, the DNA is TGCGCCAGCGAGGAGGGGGGGCCAACAGATACGCAGTATTTT. This gives the protein CASEEGGPTDTQYF. The full variable domain, completed using reference TRBV5-1 and TRBJ2-3, is KAGVTQTPRYLIKTRGQQVTLSCSPISGHRSVSWYQQTPGQGLQFLFEYFSETQRNKGNFPGRFSGRQFSNSRSEMNVSTLELGDSALYLCASEEGGPTDTQYFGPGTRLTVL.

This CDR3 is CASERWGRHEQYF. In DNA, the CDR3 is TGTGCCAGCGAACGTTGGGGGCGGCACGAGCAGTACTTC. The J gene is TRBJ2-7, the V gene TRBV13; a possible D gene is TRBD1 (6 bases). Germline CDR1 and CDR2: PRHDT and FYEKMQ (reference sequence). Trimming took off 8 bases at V and 5 bases at J, with 16 bases between the two ends. The CDR3 consists of 13 residues.

This clonotype was picked up a small number of times. The J gene is TRBJ1-6, the V gene TRBV15; D remains ambiguous. The CDR3 loop spans 14 amino acids. Trimming pared 3 bases from V and 7 bases from J, leaving 10 bases between. Germline V CDR1 and CDR2: LNHNV, YYDKDF (reference sequence). The CDR3 loop reads CATSRGLENSPLHF. In nucleotides, the CDR3 is TGTGCCACCAGCAGGGGTTTAGAAAATTCACCCCTCCACTTT.

This chain uses TRBV9 with TRBJ2-1; 14 nucleotides agree with TRBD2. The length of the CDR3 is 16 residues. Germline V gene lookup returns CDR1 SGDLS and CDR2 YYNGEE. The V gene end was trimmed by 3 bases and the J gene end by 3 bases; junction bases not matched to a gene: 2. Here the CDR3 reads CASSAGLAGGYNEQFF. The CDR3 DNA sequence: TGTGCCAGCAGCGCCGGACTAGCGGGAGGCTACAATGAGCAGTTCTTC.